This TCR beta chain was recovered during a study (dated by TCRdb to about 2016). V loses 5 bases, J loses 6 bases, and the germline ends lie 19 bases apart. The CDR3 runs 15 residues from the cysteine to the phenylalanine. CDR3 DNA is the only sequence kept; it has 45 bases, read in frame from the first base. CDR1 MNHEY and CDR2 SVGEGT are derived from the germline V gene. About this clonotype itself: Its cognate antigen has yet to be identified. No qualities accompany the bases; no much larger clone lies one base away.

Libraries came from RT-PCR. Sequencing was carried out with an Illumina MiSeq. TCRdb ran its own pipeline on the public reads, namely fastp trimming at Q25 and MiXCR clone calling, and kept in-frame beta chains. A single entry per CDR3 protein holds the most common genes and DNA from its merged rows. This sample is represented by about 680,000 distinct CDR3 sequences; 13% to 15% of them were singletons. The ten largest clones represent roughly 3.6% of the sample. The receptor's source is a female donor in good health, serving as a healthy control. The sequenced material came from memory CD4+ T cells from blood. The chain is made from TRBV6-2 or TRBV6-3 and TRBJ1-1; TRBD1 might be the D gene, on 5 matching bases. The bases are TGTGCCAGCAGTACGAGACAGAAAGGTGAATCTGAAGCTTTCTTT. It translates to CASSTRQKGESEAFF.